These 14 T cell receptor beta chains came from one sample sequenced in a study of cytomegalovirus exposure and HLA in healthy donors (TCRdb year 2017). The library was obtained by the immunoSEQ multiplex PCR assay. The multiplex PCR relied on a mix of 60 forward primers for TCR Vbeta segments and 13 reverse primers for TCR Jbeta segments. TCRdb mirrors the immuneACCESS table, restricted to in-frame sequences. Some clones are absent from its copies; in checked studies, under half trace to an unresolved V gene, and the reason for the others is unknown. For this sample there are over 150,000 clones; roughly 81% appear just once. The ten largest clones capture less than 15% of the sample. The sample consisted of PBMCs. All receptors come from a woman between 50 and 59 years old in good health and CMV-seronegative.

A few counts support this clone. The rearrangement links TRBV7-9 to TRBJ2-1; 7 nucleotides agree with TRBD1. The junction had 8 bases not matched to a gene; V was cut back by 5 bases and J by 10 bases. CDR1 is SEHNR, CDR2 FQNEAQ, per germline (reference sequence). The CDR3 length is 13 residues. CDR3 amino acids: CASSLGQPVEQFF. Here the CDR3 DNA reads TGTGCCAGCAGCCTGGGACAGCCCGTGGAGCAGTTCTTC.

This clone was seen just once. This chain's CDR3 is CASSRDYRNQPQHF. The CDR3 nucleotides are TGTGCCAGCAGTCGGGACTATCGCAATCAGCCCCAGCATTTT. The chain recombines TRBV6-5 with TRBJ1-5; D is perhaps TRBD1 (5 bases). The V and J ends lost 5 bases and 2 bases respectively, with 10 bases between them. The CDR3 consists of 14 residues. Looked up from germline, CDR1 is MNHEY and CDR2 is SVGAGI.

The chain is built from TRBV18 and TRBJ2-3; D is possibly TRBD1 (5 bases). Germline V gene data show CDR1 as KGHSH and CDR2 as LQKENI. This CDR3 region has 17 residues. V shed 0 bases and J shed 0 bases, with 13 bases lying between them. The chain's CDR3 is CASSPPRDSGSTDTQYF. The DNA of the CDR3 is TGTGCCAGCTCACCACCGCGAGACAGTGGTAGCACAGATACGCAGTATTTT.

This chain joins TRBV14 and TRBJ1-4, with a tentative D call TRBD1 (6 bases). The CDR3 consists of 15 residues. Per the germline V gene, CDR1 is SGHDN and CDR2 is FVKESK. Trimming pared 1 base from V and 7 bases from J, leaving 13 bases between. CDR3: CASSQVRGASEKLFF. Here the CDR3 DNA reads TGTGCCAGCAGCCAAGTTCGGGGGGCGAGTGAAAAACTGTTTTTT.

This rearrangement joins TRBV7-2 to TRBJ1-2; tentative D call: TRBD1 (5 bases). V lost 1 base to trimming and J lost 5 bases, with 8 bases between them. Germline lookup yields CDR1 SGHTA and CDR2 FQGNSA. CDR3 length: 13 residues. CDR3 loop: CASSLGRDYGYTF. The CDR3 region has the DNA TGTGCCAGCAGCTTAGGCAGGGATTATGGCTACACCTTC.

This chain uses TRBV28 with TRBJ1-1; a weak D match, TRBD1 (5 bases). Germline V CDR1 and CDR2: MDHEN, SYDVKM. The CDR3 has 14 residues. Between the trimmed V and J ends, which lost 2 bases and 3 bases, there was a span of 10 bases. The CDR3 sequence: CASSLGGVYTEAFF. The CDR3 coding sequence is TGTGCCAGCAGTTTAGGGGGGGTGTACACTGAAGCTTTCTTT.

V gene TRBV5-1 combines with J gene TRBJ1-1; D is unclear. Trimming left V 4 bases short and J 1 base short, with 11 bases between. The CDR3 contains 14 residues. The germline V gene encodes CDR1 SGHRS and CDR2 YFSETQ. CDR3 protein: CASSALTENTEAFF. The CDR3 region has the DNA TGCGCCAGCAGCGCGTTAACAGAGAACACTGAAGCTTTCTTT.

V gene TRBV6-4 combines with J gene TRBJ2-1, with 8 positions matching TRBD2. Germline assignment: CDR1 MRHNA and CDR2 SNTAGT. CDR3 length equals 15 residues. The J segment lost 3 bases and the V segment lost 6 bases, leaving 7 bases of the junction unmatched. CDR3 bases: TGTGCCAGCAGCGCAATAGCGGGGTTCTACAATGAGCAGTTCTTC. This gives the protein CASSAIAGFYNEQFF.

The CDR3 here is CASSQLQGGNTEAFF. The CDR3 DNA follows: TGTGCCAGCAGCCAGTTACAGGGGGGGAACACTGAAGCTTTCTTT. The genes are TRBV4-2 and TRBJ1-1; 8 bases align to TRBD1. The CDR3 has 15 residues. Germline lookup yields CDR1 LGHNA and CDR2 YNFKEQ. Trimming took 3 bases from V and 1 from J; bases not matched to a gene: 4.

The chain uses TRBV28 and TRBJ2-7, with 7 bases fitting TRBD1. Germline assignment: CDR1 MDHEN and CDR2 SYDVKM. This CDR3 comprises 16 residues. V shed 2 bases and J 2 bases; nucleotides not matched to a gene: 9. This CDR3 reads CASSLQRDSGAYEQYF. CDR3 sequence (DNA): TGTGCCAGCAGTTTACAGAGGGACAGTGGGGCCTACGAGCAGTACTTC.

This clone has only one observation. The rearrangement uses TRBV6-6 and TRBJ1-4, with 10 nucleotides matching TRBD1. CDR1 and CDR2 (germline): MNHNY, SVGAGI (reference sequence). The junction had 4 bases not matched to a gene; V was cut back by 2 bases and J by 4 bases. There are 16 residues in the CDR3. The CDR3 is CASSYPGTGDNEKLFF. In nucleotides, the CDR3 is TGTGCCAGCAGTTACCCTGGGACAGGGGATAATGAAAAACTGTTTTTT.

The gene calls are TRBV28 and TRBJ2-7; D may be TRBD1 (5 bases). There are 13 residues in the CDR3. Germline V CDR1 and CDR2: MDHEN, SYDVKM. The V end was cut by 6 bases, the J end by 9 bases, with 18 bases between. In nucleotides, the CDR3 is TGTGCCAGCAGCATTCCACAGGCCCCTAGGCAGTACTTC. Protein product: CASSIPQAPRQYF.

J is TRBJ2-2 and V is TRBV9; 8 bases are shared with TRBD1. The V segment lost 2 bases and the J segment 4 bases; nucleotides outside the gene matches: 13. This CDR3 has 18 residues. The germline gives CDR1 SGDLS, CDR2 YYNGEE. For the CDR3, the DNA is TGTGCCAGCAGCGTTGTACCCCAGGGGGCTTTTCGCACCGGGGAGCTGTTTTTT. This sequence encodes CASSVVPQGAFRTGELFF.

The rearrangement uses TRBV2 and TRBJ1-1; TRBD1 might be the D (5 bases). The germline V gene has CDR1 SNHLY and CDR2 FYNNEI. V was cut by 6 bases and J by 6 bases, with 17 bases left in between. The CDR3 totals 14 residues. CDR3 sequence (DNA): TGTGCCAGCAGACTTGGGGGGGTGGGCGCTGAAGCTTTCTTT. This encodes CASRLGGVGAEAFF.